These 27 T cell receptor beta chains were all obtained from the same sample, sequenced in a study of somatic mutations in cytotoxic T cells in rheumatoid arthritis. The data were produced by immunoSEQ multiplex PCR, yet TCRdb's version contains in-frame clones alone and is incomplete. The sample consists of around 15,000 clones, more than 60% of them appearing once. The source material was CD8+ T cells sorted from blood. These receptors originate from an adult with rheumatoid arthritis.

This chain uses TRBV12-1 with TRBJ1-5; the DNA was not compared with TRBD1, the D call given in the table. TRBV12-1 is a listed pseudogene. The CDR3 totals 16 residues. The CDR3 sequence is CAAILGPRRGNQPQHF. The CDR3 region has the DNA TGTGCCGCCATTTTGGGGCCTCGAAGGGGCAATCAGCCCCAGCATTTT.

With respect to this clone: Sequence at one end of the junction differs from germline and may be a read error. The CDR3 spells CANSLGRVLTF. CDR3 in DNA: TGTGCCAACAGCTTGGGCAGAGTTCTCACCTTC. The chain carries TRBV5-4 and TRBJ1-2; D gene unclear. CDR3 length: 11 residues. The germline V gene has CDR1 SGHNT and CDR2 YYREEE (reference sequence).

V is TRBV7-3 and J is TRBJ2-1; the D call may be TRBD1 or TRBD2 (5 bases each). V lost 6 bases and J lost 7, with 13 bases in between. Germline CDR1 is SGHTA and CDR2 is FQGTGA. The CDR3 is 13 amino acids. The CDR3 bases are TGTGCCAGCAGGCACGGGGCCGAGAATGAGCAGTTCTTC. Translating it yields CASRHGAENEQFF.

In the case of this clone: Because the CDR3 is missing its conserved closing phenylalanine or tryptophan, this is likely a read error. It is unclear where the CDR3 begins or ends on the DNA, so no DNA is shown, and the CDR3 is as TCRdb lists it. The genes are TRBV5-5 and TRBJ1-3; the D call of TRBD1 is as the table states it, not checked on the DNA. Ends included, the CDR3 has 11 residues. Germline V gene sequence: CDR1 SGHKS, CDR2 YYEKEE (reference sequence). The CDR3 loop is CASSLGARVGY.

The chain links TRBV30 to TRBJ2-7; D is unresolved. Germline CDR1 is GTSNPN and CDR2 is SVGIG (reference sequence). Trimming left V 1 base short and J 2 bases short, with 9 bases between. CDR3 length: 13 amino acids. The CDR3 reads CAWSARVAYEQYF. In DNA, the CDR3 is TGTGCCTGGAGTGCACGAGTCGCCTACGAGCAGTACTTC.

The chain combines TRBV6-5 with TRBJ2-1; D ambiguous. The CDR3 is 14 amino acids. Germline V gene sequence: CDR1 MNHEY, CDR2 SVGAGI. Deletions cut 2 bases from V and 2 bases from J, with 7 bases between. In DNA form, the CDR3 reads TGTGCCAGCAGTTACGGTACCACCTACAATGAGCAGTTCTTC. This translates into CASSYGTTYNEQFF.

J is TRBJ2-2 and V is TRBV29-1, with 10 bases matching TRBD2. V dropped 7 bases and J dropped 4; count of bases not matched to a gene: 9. The CDR3 consists of 15 residues. The germline V gene has CDR1 SQVTM and CDR2 ANQGSEA. The CDR3 protein is CSASGTSAGTGELFF. CDR3 in DNA: TGCAGCGCCTCCGGGACTAGCGCGGGCACCGGGGAGCTGTTTTTT.

This clone showed up just once. This chain connects TRBV28 to TRBJ1-5; no firm D call. V lost 7 bases and J 4 bases, leaving 8 bases between the germline ends. CDR1 and CDR2 (germline): MDHEN, SYDVKM. This CDR3 has 12 amino acids. CDR3 DNA: TGTGCCAGCACGACACCAAATCAGCCCCAGCATTTT. This codes for CASTTPNQPQHF.

Here the CDR3 DNA reads TGTGCCAGCAGCTCAGAACTAGCGAGCACCGGGGAGCTGTTTTTT. This encodes CASSSELASTGELFF. The chain is built from TRBV9 and TRBJ2-2; 7 positions agree with TRBD2. Germline CDR1 and CDR2: SGDLS and YYNGEE. The CDR3 is 15 amino acids. V shed 4 bases and J 4 bases; nucleotides not matched to a gene: 7.

V and J are TRBV28 and TRBJ1-2; 11 nucleotides agree with TRBD1. The ends lost 6 bases at V and 8 bases at J; junction bases unmatched: 23. This CDR3 spans 19 amino acids. The germline V gene has CDR1 MDHEN and CDR2 SYDVKM. CDR3 protein: CASSSRRDRGSGIARGYTF. The CDR3 nucleotides are TGTGCCAGCAGCTCCCGCCGGGACAGGGGGAGCGGCATAGCAAGGGGCTACACCTTC.

The chain recombines TRBV2 with TRBJ2-3; TRBD2 agrees at 13 bases. With V trimmed by 5 bases and J by 2 bases, 4 bases remained unmatched. CDR3 length: 16 amino acids. Germline V CDR1 and CDR2: SNHLY, FYNNEI. The CDR3 is CASSTTSGRPTDTQYF. The CDR3 nucleotides are TGTGCCAGCAGTACGACTAGCGGGAGGCCCACAGATACGCAGTATTTT.

CDR3 loop: CASSVGGGGGSTDTQYF. As DNA, the CDR3 is TGTGCCAGCAGCGTAGGAGGCGGGGGGGGTAGCACAGATACGCAGTATTTT. This rearrangement joins TRBV9 to TRBJ2-3, with 9 bases that match TRBD2. The V segment lost 0 bases and the J segment 0 bases; nucleotides outside the gene matches: 5. There are 17 residues in the CDR3. Germline-derived CDR1 and CDR2 are SGDLS and YYNGEE.

This chain joins TRBV9 and TRBJ1-4; no clear D. CDR1 is SGDLS and CDR2 is YYNGEE in the germline V gene. V was trimmed by 5 bases and J by 0 bases, leaving 11 bases between them. This CDR3 has 15 residues. This CDR3 reads CASSADGATNEKLFF. DNA for the CDR3: TGTGCCAGCAGTGCAGACGGGGCAACTAATGAAAAACTGTTTTTT.

This chain links TRBV2 with TRBJ2-3; D is undetermined. Per germline, CDR1 SNHLY and CDR2 FYNNEI. This CDR3 has 14 residues. Trimming removed 2 bases from V and 2 bases from J, with 8 bases in between. The DNA for the CDR3 is TGTGCCAGCAGTGAATCATCCTACACAGATACGCAGTATTTT. It yields the protein CASSESSYTDTQYF.

The chain employs TRBV4-1 and TRBJ2-5; 12 nucleotides match TRBD1. V gave up 5 bases and J gave up 5 bases; unmatched junction bases: 6. The CDR3 has 15 amino acids. Germline V CDR1 and CDR2: MGHRA, YSYEKL. The CDR3 bases are TGCGCCAGCAGCGCCGGGACAGGGGGCGGGGAGACCCAGTACTTC. This translates into CASSAGTGGGETQYF.

To note about this clone: At one end the junction does not follow the germline gene, possibly because of a read error. V usage is TRBV2 and J usage is TRBJ1-2, with a possible D match to TRBD1 (5 bases). Germline CDR1 and CDR2: SNHLY and FYNNEI. This CDR3 contains 14 residues. CDR3 bases: TGTGCCACCAGTCCGGGGGACCTTTCCTATGGCTACACCTTC. Protein sequence: CATSPGDLSYGYTF.

V usage is TRBV16 and J usage is TRBJ2-5, with D perhaps matching TRBD1 or TRBD2 (5 bases each). Trimming cost V 2 bases and J 5 bases, with 24 bases left between them. Germline values: CDR1 KGHSY, CDR2 FQNENV. The CDR3 is 18 amino acids. CDR3 protein: CASSQATPLTGSGETQYF. Here the CDR3 DNA reads TGTGCCAGCAGCCAAGCGACCCCTCTTACAGGATCGGGGGAGACCCAGTACTTC.

The V call is TRBV9, the J call TRBJ1-1; no definite D call. Per germline, CDR1 SGDLS and CDR2 YYNGEE. V lost 5 bases and J lost 1, with 12 bases in between. This CDR3 contains 14 residues. As DNA, the CDR3 is TGTGCCAGCAGTCGAGGATCTGCGAACACTGAAGCTTTCTTT. Translated, it gives CASSRGSANTEAFF.

This clone came up once. This chain uses TRBV6-5 with TRBJ1-2; D is unclear. The CDR3 spans 15 residues. Trimming removed 0 bases at V and 4 bases at J, with 12 bases between. Looked up from germline, CDR1 is MNHEY and CDR2 is SVGAGI. The CDR3 region has the DNA TGTGCCAGCAGTTACTCGATGGCGGGTCCCTATGGCTACACCTTC. Encoded protein: CASSYSMAGPYGYTF.

The gene calls are TRBV28 and TRBJ2-1, with 7 nucleotides matching TRBD1. Germline-derived CDR1 and CDR2 are MDHEN and SYDVKM. The CDR3 length is 16 residues. J was trimmed by 0 bases and V by 3 bases; bases with no gene match: 5. CDR3 sequence reads: CASSFARGSSYNEQFF. For the CDR3, the DNA is TGTGCCAGCAGTTTCGCCAGGGGGAGCTCCTACAATGAGCAGTTCTTC.

The J gene is TRBJ2-5, the V gene TRBV7-9; 14 bases line up with TRBD2. The germline CDR1 and CDR2 sequences are SEHNR and FQNEAQ (reference sequence). Germline trimming cut 5 bases from V and 4 bases from J; bases unmatched to any gene: 3. The CDR3 length is 15 residues. The CDR3 is CASSPGLAGVETQYF. The CDR3 nucleotides are TGTGCCAGCAGCCCGGGACTAGCGGGAGTAGAGACCCAGTACTTC.

The CDR3 DNA sequence: TGTGCCACCAGCAGAGATCCCCAGGGGCGAGCCAAAAACATTCAGTACTTC. This encodes CATSRDPQGRAKNIQYF. The V and J genes are TRBV15 and TRBJ2-4, with a possible D match to TRBD1 (6 bases). Germline V gene lookup returns CDR1 LNHNV and CDR2 YYDKDF (reference sequence). This CDR3 is built from 17 residues. The ends were cut back, 0 bases at V and 0 bases at J, with 12 bases in the middle.

The chain is built from TRBV5-4 and TRBJ2-7, with 8 bases fitting TRBD2. The junction had 9 bases not matched to a gene; V was cut back by 4 bases and J by 3 bases. The CDR3 has 15 amino acids. Per the germline V gene, CDR1 is SGHNT and CDR2 is YYREEE (reference sequence). The DNA of the CDR3 is TGTGCCAGCAGCCGGCAGAGCGGGGGTTTCTACGAGCAGTACTTC. Translation gives CASSRQSGGFYEQYF. Full variable domain (rest looked up from reference TRBV5-4 and TRBJ2-7): ETGVTQSPTHLIKTRGQQVTLRCSSQSGHNTVSWYQQALGQGPQFIFQYYREEENGRGNFPPRFSGLQFPNYSSELNVNALELDDSALYLCASSRQSGGFYEQYFGPGTRLTVT.

The chain employs TRBV7-9 and TRBJ2-7, with 10 bases lining up with TRBD1. The CDR3 sequence is 15 residues long. The germline gives CDR1 SEHNR, CDR2 FQNEAQ (reference sequence). With 5 bases clipped from V and 4 bases from J, the junction kept 8 bases outside the gene matches. Here the CDR3 DNA reads TGTGCCAGCAGCCCGACCGACAGGGGGCTTTACGAGCAGTACTTC. It specifies CASSPTDRGLYEQYF.

The V call is TRBV5-5, the J call TRBJ1-1; D is ambiguous. The V gene lost 0 bases and the J gene lost 6 bases, with 9 bases spanning the gap. CDR3 size: 13 residues. The germline gives CDR1 SGHKS, CDR2 YYEKEE (reference sequence). Here the CDR3 reads CASSLVGIPEAFF. CDR3 bases: TGTGCCAGCAGCTTGGTAGGAATCCCTGAAGCTTTCTTT.

The rearrangement links TRBV5-1 to TRBJ2-1; TRBD2 agrees at 11 bases. This CDR3 region has 16 residues. With 4 bases clipped from V and 4 bases from J, the junction kept 7 bases outside the gene matches. The V gene's germline CDR1 is SGHRS and CDR2 YFSETQ. DNA of the CDR3: TGCGCCAGCAGCCTGACTAGCGGGACAGAATACAATGAGCAGTTCTTC. Protein product: CASSLTSGTEYNEQFF.

The chain couples TRBV14 to TRBJ2-1, with 11 bases that match TRBD2. Germline V gives CDR1 SGHDN, CDR2 FVKESK. J was trimmed by 10 bases and V by 3 bases; bases with no gene match: 14. The CDR3 runs to 17 residues. The CDR3 DNA reads TGTGCCAGCAGCCACGCATCTAGCGGGAGGCCCTTAGGGGAGCAGTTCTTC. As protein: CASSHASSGRPLGEQFF.